The 5 T cell receptor beta chains below all came from one sample that was sequenced in a study of HIV-infected patients and healthy controls. TCRdb used MiXCR to reprocess the 5' RACE reads, holding one entry per CDR3 protein. The sample lists tens of thousands of distinct CDR3 sequences; less than 20% were seen once. The sequencing input was CD4+ T cells from blood. The source is a human donor in good health.

This clonotype was seen a handful of times. The chain combines TRBV6-5 with TRBJ2-1; weak D call: TRBD1 (6 bases). This CDR3 comprises 13 residues. Germline loops: CDR1 MNHEY, CDR2 SVGAGI. The V end was cut by 7 bases, the J end by 6 bases, with 13 bases between. This chain's CDR3 is CASTRARGNEQFF. Written as DNA, the CDR3 is TGTGCCAGCACCAGGGCCAGGGGCAATGAGCAGTTCTTC.

This clonotype was recorded a few times. J is TRBJ2-5 and V is TRBV7-2; D may be TRBD2 (6 bases). V was shortened by 3 bases and J by 0 bases, with 11 bases between the two germline ends. The germline CDR1 and CDR2 sequences are SGHTA and FQGNSA. This CDR3 contains 15 residues. The CDR3 sequence: CASSLSRGNQETQYF. The CDR3 DNA sequence: TGTGCCAGCAGCTTGTCACGGGGGAACCAAGAGACCCAGTACTTC.

This clonotype occurred many times. The gene calls are TRBV3-1 and TRBJ1-4, with a weak D call TRBD1 (5 bases). The ends were cut back, 0 bases at V and 4 bases at J, with 9 bases in the middle. Per germline, CDR1 LGHDT and CDR2 YNNKEL (reference sequence). The CDR3 runs 15 residues. The CDR3, as DNA: TGTGCCAGCAGCCAAGATCAGGGACGTAATGAAAAACTGTTTTTT. It encodes CASSQDQGRNEKLFF.

This clonotype was observed at least ten times. The chain couples TRBV5-1 to TRBJ2-5; D is perhaps TRBD1 or TRBD2 (6 bases each). From germline, CDR1 is SGHRS and CDR2 YFSETQ. V lost 2 bases, J lost 2 bases, and 10 bases lay in between. This CDR3 region has 14 residues. The CDR3 sequence is CASSFGGRQETQYF. For the CDR3, the DNA is TGCGCCAGCAGCTTTGGGGGGCGGCAAGAGACCCAGTACTTC.

This clonotype was seen a handful of times. The V call is TRBV12-3 or TRBV12-4, the J call TRBJ2-7; perhaps TRBD1 as D (5 bases). V was pared by 8 bases and J by 2 bases, with 22 bases between. This CDR3 comprises 16 residues. The CDR3 reads CASGKMAGPSTYEQYF. The CDR3, as DNA: TGTGCCAGCGGAAAAATGGCAGGGCCATCGACCTACGAGCAGTACTTC.